The sequence of this T cell receptor beta chain was determined in a study of identical twins' blood T cells. Study overall: Approximately twelve libraries, six alpha and six beta, gave 45 million to 50 million reads. Study results and caveats: Twin similarity might stem from environmental factors, not only genetics. Shared CDR3 clonotype counts between two donors mainly tracked the product of their cloneset sizes, twins included.

Germline loops: CDR1 DFQATT, CDR2 SNEGSKA (reference sequence). The trim removed 1 base at V and 3 bases at J, leaving 3 bases unmatched. This CDR3 region has 15 residues. Likely shared infections and vaccines: all three twin pairs were reared together. Worth noting for this clonotype: Its target is unknown.

TCRdb reprocessed the 5' RACE reads with MiXCR, giving one entry per CDR3 protein. This table has a few hundred thousand distinct CDR3 sequences, 28% appearing once. The receptor's source is a woman between 18 and 50 years old in good health. The sequenced material came from PBMCs. The rearrangement joins TRBV20-1 to TRBJ2-1; TRBD2 matches at 10 bases. The CDR3 DNA reads TGCAGTGCTAGAGTTGGACTAGCGGTCTACAATGAGCAGTTCTTC. Amino acid sequence: CSARVGLAVYNEQFF.